This T cell receptor beta chain is from a study of blood T cell repertoires in COVID-19. Study-level information: The study drew acute and convalescent COVID-19 samples from the United States, Italy and Spain. PBMCs, B-cell-depleted T cells, or T cells were the source of the cDNA or gDNA that made up the material.

V was shortened by 5 bases and J by 12 bases, with 18 bases between the two germline ends. CDR1 is MNHEY, CDR2 SMNVEV, per germline (reference sequence). This CDR3 is built from 13 residues. Authors' methods: Nucleated cell number was recorded as an estimate derived from reference gene primer amplification. Profiled with immunoSEQ multiplex PCR; TCRdb holds only in-frame clones, not every one. Clone size and V and J calls were adopted from that table, with D and trimming inferred from the DNA. The table lists roughly 97,000 clones, around nine tenths of them singletons, with about 6.3% in the top ten.

The receptor's source is a human donor in a cohort sampled during active COVID-19. The material sequenced was peripheral blood. The V call is TRBV27, the J call TRBJ2-3; D not resolved. The CDR3 bases are TGTGCCAGCAGTCCCAGGCCCGGCTACGTCCAGTATTTT. As protein: CASSPRPGYVQYF.